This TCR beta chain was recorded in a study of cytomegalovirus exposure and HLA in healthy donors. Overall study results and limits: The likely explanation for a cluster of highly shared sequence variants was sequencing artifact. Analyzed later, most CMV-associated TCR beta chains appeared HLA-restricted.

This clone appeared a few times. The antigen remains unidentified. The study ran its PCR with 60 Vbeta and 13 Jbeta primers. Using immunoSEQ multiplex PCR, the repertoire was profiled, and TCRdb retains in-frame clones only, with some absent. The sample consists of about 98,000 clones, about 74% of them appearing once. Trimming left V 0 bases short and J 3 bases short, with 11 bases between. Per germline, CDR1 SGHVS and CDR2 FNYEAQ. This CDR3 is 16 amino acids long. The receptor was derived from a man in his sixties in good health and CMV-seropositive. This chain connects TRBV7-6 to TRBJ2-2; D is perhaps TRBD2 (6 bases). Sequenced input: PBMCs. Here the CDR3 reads CASSLAVGGDTGELFF. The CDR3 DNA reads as TGTGCCAGCAGCTTAGCGGTCGGAGGGGACACCGGGGAGCTGTTTTTT.